This T cell receptor beta chain was recovered during a study of neoadjuvant nivolumab and ipilimumab in lung cancer. Measured with immunoSEQ multiplex PCR; TCRdb has only the in-frame clones, and not every one. The sample includes 30,000 to 35,000 clones, more than 85% seen only once; the top ten take under 2.5%. Study conclusions and caveats: Resected tumors had greater TCR richness and clonality than uninvolved lung. From pretherapy to surgery, tumor richness and clonality rose with dual therapy. TCR sequencing covered a small number of samples. Resected-tumor TCR richness correlated positively with pretherapy blood richness.

V was clipped by 3 bases and J by 8 bases; unmatched bases: 13. Looked up from germline, CDR1 is MNHNS and CDR2 is SASEGT. CDR3 length equals 17 residues. This clone was seen once. Its specificity is unknown. The source of this sequence is an adult with non-small cell lung cancer. The chain couples TRBV6-1 to TRBJ2-1; 10 bases align to TRBD2. The sequencing here drew on peripheral blood, taken after neoadjuvant nivolumab, alone or with ipilimumab, at or shortly before surgery. CDR3 nucleotides: TGTGCCAGCAGTGAGGGGGAGTGGAGCGGGAGGGCCTATGAGCAGTTCTTC. Its translation is CASSEGEWSGRAYEQFF.